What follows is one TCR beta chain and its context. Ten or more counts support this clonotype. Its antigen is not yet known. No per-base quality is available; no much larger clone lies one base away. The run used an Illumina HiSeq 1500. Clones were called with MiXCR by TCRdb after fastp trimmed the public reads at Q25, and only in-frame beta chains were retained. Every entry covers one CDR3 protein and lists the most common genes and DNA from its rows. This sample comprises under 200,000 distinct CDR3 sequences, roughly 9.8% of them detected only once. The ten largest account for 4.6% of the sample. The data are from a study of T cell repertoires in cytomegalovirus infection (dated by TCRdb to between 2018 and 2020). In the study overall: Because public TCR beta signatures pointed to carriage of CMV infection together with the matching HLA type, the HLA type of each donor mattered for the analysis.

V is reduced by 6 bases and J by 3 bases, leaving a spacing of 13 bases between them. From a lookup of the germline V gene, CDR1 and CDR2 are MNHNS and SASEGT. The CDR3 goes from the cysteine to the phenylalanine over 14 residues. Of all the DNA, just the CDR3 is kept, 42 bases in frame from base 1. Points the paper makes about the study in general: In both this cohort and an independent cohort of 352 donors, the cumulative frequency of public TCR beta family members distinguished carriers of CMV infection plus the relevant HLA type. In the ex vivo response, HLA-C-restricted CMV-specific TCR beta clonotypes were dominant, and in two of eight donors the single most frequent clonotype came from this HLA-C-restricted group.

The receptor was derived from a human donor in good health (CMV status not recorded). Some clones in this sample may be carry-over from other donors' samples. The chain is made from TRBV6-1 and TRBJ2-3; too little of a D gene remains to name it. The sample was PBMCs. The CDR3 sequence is CASRKLDRTDTQYF. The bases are TGTGCCAGCAGGAAGCTAGACCGTACAGATACGCAGTATTTT.